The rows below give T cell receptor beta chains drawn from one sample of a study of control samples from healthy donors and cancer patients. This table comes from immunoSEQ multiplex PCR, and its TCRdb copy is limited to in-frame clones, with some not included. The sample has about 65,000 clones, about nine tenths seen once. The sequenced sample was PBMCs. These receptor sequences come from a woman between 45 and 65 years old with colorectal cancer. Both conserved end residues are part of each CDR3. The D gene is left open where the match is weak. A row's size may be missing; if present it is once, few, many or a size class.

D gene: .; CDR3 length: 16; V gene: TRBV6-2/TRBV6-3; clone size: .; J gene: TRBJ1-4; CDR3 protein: CASRYFGGTGDEKLFF; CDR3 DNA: TGTGCCAGCCGTTACTTCGGTGGGACGGGGGATGAAAAACTGTTTTTT
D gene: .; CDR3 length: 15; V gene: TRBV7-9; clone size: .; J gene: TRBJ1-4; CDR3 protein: CASSLGGRGNEKLFF; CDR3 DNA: TGTGCCAGCAGCTTAGGGGGTCGGGGGAATGAAAAACTGTTTTTT
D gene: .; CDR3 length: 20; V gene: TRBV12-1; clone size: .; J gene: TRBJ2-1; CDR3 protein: CASSFTGTSGRCRSYNEQFF; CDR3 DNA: TGTGCCAGCAGCTTTACAGGGACTAGCGGGAGGTGCCGCTCCTACAATGAGCAGTTCTTC
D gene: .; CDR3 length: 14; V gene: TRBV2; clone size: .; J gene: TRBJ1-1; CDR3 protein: CASSEWGVNTEAFF; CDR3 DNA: TGTGCCAGCAGTGAATGGGGCGTGAACACTGAAGCTTTCTTT
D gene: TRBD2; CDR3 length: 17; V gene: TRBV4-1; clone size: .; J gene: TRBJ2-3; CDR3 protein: CASSQPTSGRGTDTQYF; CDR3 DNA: TGCGCCAGCAGCCAACCCACTAGCGGGAGAGGGACAGATACGCAGTATTTT
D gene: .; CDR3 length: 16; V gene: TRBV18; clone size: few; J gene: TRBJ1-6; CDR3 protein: CASSREESSYNSPLHF; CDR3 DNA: TGTGCCAGCTCGCGGGAGGAGAGCTCCTATAATTCACCCCTCCACTTT
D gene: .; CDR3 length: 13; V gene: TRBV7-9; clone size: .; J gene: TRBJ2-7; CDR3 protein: CASSSGFAYEQYF; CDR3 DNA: TGTGCCAGCAGCTCCGGGTTCGCCTACGAGCAGTACTTC
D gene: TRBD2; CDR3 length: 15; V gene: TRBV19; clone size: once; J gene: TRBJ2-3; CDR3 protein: CASMGSGTSTDTQYF; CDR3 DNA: TGTGCCAGTATGGGTAGCGGGACTAGCACAGATACGCAGTATTTT
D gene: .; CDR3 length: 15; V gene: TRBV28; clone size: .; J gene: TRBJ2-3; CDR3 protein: CASKQQSGFADTQYF; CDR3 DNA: TGTGCCAGTAAACAACAGTCAGGTTTCGCAGATACGCAGTATTTT
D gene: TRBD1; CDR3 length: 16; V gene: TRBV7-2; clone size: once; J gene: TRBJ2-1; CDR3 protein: CASSLEGQVTYNEQFF; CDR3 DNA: TGTGCCAGCAGCTTGGAAGGACAGGTGACCTACAATGAGCAGTTCTTC
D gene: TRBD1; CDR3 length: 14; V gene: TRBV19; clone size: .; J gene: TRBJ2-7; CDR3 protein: CATAPGQESYEQYF; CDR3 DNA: TGTGCCACTGCTCCGGGACAGGAGTCCTACGAGCAGTACTTC
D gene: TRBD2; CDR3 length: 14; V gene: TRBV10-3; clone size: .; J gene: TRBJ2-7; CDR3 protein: CAISEYGLAYEQYF; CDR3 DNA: TGTGCCATCAGTGAATACGGACTAGCTTACGAGCAGTACTTC
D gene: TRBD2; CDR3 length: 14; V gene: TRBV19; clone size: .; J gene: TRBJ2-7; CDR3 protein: CASQATSGDYEQYF; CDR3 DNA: TGTGCCAGTCAGGCGACTAGCGGCGACTACGAGCAGTACTTC
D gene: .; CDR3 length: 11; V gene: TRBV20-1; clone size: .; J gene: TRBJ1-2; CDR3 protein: CSARDPNGYTF; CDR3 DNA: TGCAGTGCTAGAGACCCGAATGGCTACACCTTC
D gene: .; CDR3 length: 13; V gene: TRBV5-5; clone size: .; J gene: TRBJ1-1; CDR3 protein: CASRSQMNTEAFF; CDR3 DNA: TGTGCCAGCAGGAGCCAGATGAACACTGAAGCTTTCTTT
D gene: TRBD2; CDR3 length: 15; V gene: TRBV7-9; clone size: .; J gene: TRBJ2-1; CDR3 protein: CASSVGAGARNEQFF; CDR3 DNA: TGTGCCAGCAGCGTGGGAGCGGGAGCGCGAAATGAGCAGTTCTTC
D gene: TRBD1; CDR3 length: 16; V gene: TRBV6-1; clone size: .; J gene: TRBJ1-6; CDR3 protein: CASSDHVGDRNSPLHF; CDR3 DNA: TGTGCCAGCAGTGACCACGTGGGGGACAGAAATTCACCCCTCCACTTT
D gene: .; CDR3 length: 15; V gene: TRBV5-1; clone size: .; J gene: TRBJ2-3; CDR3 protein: CASREGGLGTDTQYF; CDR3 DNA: TGCGCCAGCCGTGAGGGTGGTCTGGGCACAGATACGCAGTATTTT
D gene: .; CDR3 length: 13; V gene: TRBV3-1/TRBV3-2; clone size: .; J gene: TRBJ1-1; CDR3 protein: CASSRGSDAETFF; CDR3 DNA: TGTGCCAGCAGCCGGGGAAGCGACGCTGAGACTTTCTTT
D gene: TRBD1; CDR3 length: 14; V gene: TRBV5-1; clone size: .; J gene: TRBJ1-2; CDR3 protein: CASSLETGGFGYTF; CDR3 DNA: TGCGCCAGCAGCTTGGAGACAGGGGGTTTTGGCTACACCTTC
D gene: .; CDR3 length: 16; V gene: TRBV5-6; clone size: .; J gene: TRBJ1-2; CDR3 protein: CASTTLTGVRNYGYTF; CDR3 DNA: TGTGCCAGCACCACGCTTACGGGGGTTCGTAACTATGGCTACACCTTC
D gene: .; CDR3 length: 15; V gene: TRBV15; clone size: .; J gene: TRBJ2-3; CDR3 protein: CATSRARGGADTQYF; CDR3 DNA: TGTGCCACCAGCAGGGCCAGGGGGGGCGCAGATACGCAGTATTTT
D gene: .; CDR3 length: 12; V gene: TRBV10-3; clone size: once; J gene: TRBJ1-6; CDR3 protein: CAISEPGRPLHF; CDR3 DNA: TGTGCCATCAGTGAGCCGGGTCGACCCCTCCACTTT
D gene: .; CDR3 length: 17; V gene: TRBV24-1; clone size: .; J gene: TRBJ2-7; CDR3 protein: CATSDEGCRTVSYEQYF; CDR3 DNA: TGTGCCACCAGTGATGAAGGATGTAGGACAGTGTCCTACGAGCAGTACTTC
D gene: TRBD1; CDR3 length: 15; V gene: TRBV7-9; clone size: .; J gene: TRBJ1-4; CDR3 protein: CASSLGGTEHEKLFF; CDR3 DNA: TGTGCCAGCAGCTTAGGGGGGACAGAGCATGAAAAACTGTTTTTT
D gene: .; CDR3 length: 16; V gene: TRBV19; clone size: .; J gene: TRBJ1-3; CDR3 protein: CASSIGGAGVGNTIYF; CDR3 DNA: TGTGCCAGTAGTATAGGAGGGGCCGGCGTTGGAAACACCATATATTTT
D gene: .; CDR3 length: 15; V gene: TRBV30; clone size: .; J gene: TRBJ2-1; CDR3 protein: CAWSPRAGPYNEQFF; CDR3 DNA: TGTGCCTGGAGCCCTAGGGCGGGACCCTACAATGAGCAGTTCTTC
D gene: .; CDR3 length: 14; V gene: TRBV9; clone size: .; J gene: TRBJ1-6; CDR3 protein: CASSASFGNSPLHF; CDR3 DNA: TGTGCCAGCAGCGCGTCCTTCGGCAATTCACCCCTCCACTTT
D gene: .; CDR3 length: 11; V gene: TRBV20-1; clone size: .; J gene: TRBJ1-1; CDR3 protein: CSARVESEAFF; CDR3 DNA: TGCAGTGCTAGAGTGGAATCTGAAGCTTTCTTT
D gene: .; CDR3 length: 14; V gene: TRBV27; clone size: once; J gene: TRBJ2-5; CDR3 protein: CASSPRGRWETQYF; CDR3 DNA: TGTGCCAGCAGTCCCCGGGGGCGGTGGGAGACCCAGTACTTC
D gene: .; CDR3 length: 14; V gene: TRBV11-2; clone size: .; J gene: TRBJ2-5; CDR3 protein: CASSDGQPPGTQYF; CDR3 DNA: TGTGCCAGCAGCGACGGACAGCCACCGGGGACCCAGTACTTC
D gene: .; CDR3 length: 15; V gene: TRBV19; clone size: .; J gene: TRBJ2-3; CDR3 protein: CASSITGQGRDTQYF; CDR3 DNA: TGTGCCAGTAGTATCACGGGGCAGGGAAGGGATACGCAGTATTTT
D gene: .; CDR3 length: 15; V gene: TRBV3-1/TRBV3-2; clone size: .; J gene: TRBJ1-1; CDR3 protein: CASSRLGNGGTEAFF; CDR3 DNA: TGTGCCAGCAGCCGATTGGGGAACGGCGGCACTGAAGCTTTCTTT
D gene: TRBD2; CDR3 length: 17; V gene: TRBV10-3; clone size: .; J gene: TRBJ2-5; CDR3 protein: CAISSGLGLAGSETQYF; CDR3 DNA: TGTGCCATCAGTTCCGGGCTGGGACTAGCGGGGAGTGAGACCCAGTACTTC
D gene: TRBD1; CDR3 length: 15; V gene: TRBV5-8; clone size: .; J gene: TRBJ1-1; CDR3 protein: CASSHEGQGNTEAFF; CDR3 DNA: TGTGCCAGCAGCCATGAGGGACAGGGGAACACTGAAGCTTTCTTT
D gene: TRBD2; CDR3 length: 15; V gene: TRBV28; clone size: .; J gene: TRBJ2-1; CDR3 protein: CASSSGLAGFNEQFF; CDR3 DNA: TGTGCCAGCAGTTCAGGACTAGCGGGTTTCAATGAGCAGTTCTTC
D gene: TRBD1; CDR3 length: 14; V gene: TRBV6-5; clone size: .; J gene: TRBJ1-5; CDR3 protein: CASRPGGSYQPQHF; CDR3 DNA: TGTGCCAGCCGGCCAGGGGGCTCGTATCAGCCCCAGCATTTT
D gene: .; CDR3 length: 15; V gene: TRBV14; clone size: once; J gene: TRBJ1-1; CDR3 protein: CASSPLPGAKVPAFF; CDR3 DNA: TGTGCCAGCAGCCCTTTACCGGGAGCCAAGGTTCCGGCTTTCTTT
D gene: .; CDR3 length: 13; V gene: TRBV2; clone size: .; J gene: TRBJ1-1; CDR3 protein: CASSQPIGTEAFF; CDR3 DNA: TGTGCCAGCTCCCAGCCCATTGGGACTGAAGCTTTCTTT
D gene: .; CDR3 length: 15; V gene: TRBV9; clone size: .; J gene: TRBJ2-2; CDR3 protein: CASSVQDPATGELFF; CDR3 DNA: TGTGCCAGCAGCGTACAGGACCCGGCCACCGGGGAGCTGTTTTTT
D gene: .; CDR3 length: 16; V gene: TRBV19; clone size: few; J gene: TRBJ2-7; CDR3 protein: CASSNGRETGVGEQYF; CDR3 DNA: TGTGCCAGTAGTAATGGGCGGGAGACAGGGGTTGGCGAGCAGTACTTC
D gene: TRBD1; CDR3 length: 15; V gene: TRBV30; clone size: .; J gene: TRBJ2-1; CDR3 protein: CAWSDTGASYNEQFF; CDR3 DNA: TGTGCCTGGAGTGACACAGGGGCCTCCTACAATGAGCAGTTCTTC
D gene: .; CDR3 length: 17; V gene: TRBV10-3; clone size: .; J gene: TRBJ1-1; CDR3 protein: CAISDRNGGTQNTEAFF; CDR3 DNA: TGTGCCATCAGTGATAGGAATGGAGGGACCCAGAACACTGAAGCTTTCTTT
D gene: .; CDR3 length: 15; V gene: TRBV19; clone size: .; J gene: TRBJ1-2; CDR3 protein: CASSSLRQDLYGYTF; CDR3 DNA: TGTGCCAGTAGTTCATTACGACAGGACCTCTATGGCTACACCTTC